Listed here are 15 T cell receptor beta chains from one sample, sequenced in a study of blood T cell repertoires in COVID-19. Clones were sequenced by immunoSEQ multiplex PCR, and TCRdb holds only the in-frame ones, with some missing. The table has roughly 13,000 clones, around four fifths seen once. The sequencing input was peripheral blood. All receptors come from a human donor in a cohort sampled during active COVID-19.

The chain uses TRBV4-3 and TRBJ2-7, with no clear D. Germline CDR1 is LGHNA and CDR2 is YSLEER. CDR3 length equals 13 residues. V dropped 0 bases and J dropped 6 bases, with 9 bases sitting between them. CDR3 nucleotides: TGCGCCAGCAGCCAAGAGTCTCTCGGCGAGCAGTACTTC. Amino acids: CASSQESLGEQYF.

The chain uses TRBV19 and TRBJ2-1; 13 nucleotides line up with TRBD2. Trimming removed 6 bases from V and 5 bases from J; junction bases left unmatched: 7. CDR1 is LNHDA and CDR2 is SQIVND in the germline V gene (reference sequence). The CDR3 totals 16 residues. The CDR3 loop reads CASSPAGTSGDNEQFF. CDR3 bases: TGTGCCAGTAGCCCCGCCGGGACTAGCGGGGACAATGAGCAGTTCTTC.

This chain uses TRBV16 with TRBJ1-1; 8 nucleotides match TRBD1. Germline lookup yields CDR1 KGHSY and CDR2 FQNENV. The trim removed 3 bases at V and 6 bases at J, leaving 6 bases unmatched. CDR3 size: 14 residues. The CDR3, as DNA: TGTGCCAGCAGCCATTACAGGGGGACCGCTGAAGCTTTCTTT. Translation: CASSHYRGTAEAFF.

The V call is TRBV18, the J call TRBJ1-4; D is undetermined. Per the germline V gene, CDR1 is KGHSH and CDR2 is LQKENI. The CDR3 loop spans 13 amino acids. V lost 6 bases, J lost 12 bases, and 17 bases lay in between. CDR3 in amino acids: CASSSDGRRELFF. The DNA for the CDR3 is TGTGCCAGCTCGTCGGACGGCCGGAGGGAACTGTTTTTT.

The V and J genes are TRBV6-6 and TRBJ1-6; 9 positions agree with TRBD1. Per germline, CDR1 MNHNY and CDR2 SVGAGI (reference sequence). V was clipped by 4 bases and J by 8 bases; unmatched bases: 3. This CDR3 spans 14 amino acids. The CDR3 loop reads CASSSQGADSPLHF. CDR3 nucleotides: TGTGCCAGCAGTTCACAGGGGGCAGATTCACCCCTCCACTTT.

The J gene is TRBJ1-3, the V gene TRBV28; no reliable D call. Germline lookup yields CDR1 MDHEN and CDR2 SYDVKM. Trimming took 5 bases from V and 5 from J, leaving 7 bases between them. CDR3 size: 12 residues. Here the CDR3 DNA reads TGTGCCAGCAGTCTGACACGAAACACCATATATTTT. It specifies CASSLTRNTIYF.

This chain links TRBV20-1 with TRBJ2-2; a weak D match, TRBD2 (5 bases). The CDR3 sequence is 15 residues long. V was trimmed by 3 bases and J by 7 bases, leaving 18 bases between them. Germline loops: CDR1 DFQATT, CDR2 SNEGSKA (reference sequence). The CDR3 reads CSASGPKGAIGELFF. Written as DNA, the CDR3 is TGCAGTGCTAGTGGACCGAAGGGAGCGATCGGGGAGCTGTTTTTT.

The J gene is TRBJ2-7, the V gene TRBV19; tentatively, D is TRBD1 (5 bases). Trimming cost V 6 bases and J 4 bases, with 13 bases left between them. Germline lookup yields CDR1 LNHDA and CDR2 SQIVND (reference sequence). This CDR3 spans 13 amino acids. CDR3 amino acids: CASSRARQYEQYF. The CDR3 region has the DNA TGTGCCAGTAGCCGAGCTCGACAGTACGAGCAGTACTTC.

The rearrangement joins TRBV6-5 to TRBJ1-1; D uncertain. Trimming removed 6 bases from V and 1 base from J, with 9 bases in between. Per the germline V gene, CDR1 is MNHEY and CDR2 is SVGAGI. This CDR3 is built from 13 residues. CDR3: CASRLSGNTEAFF. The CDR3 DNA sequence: TGTGCCAGCAGGCTTTCCGGGAACACTGAAGCTTTCTTT.

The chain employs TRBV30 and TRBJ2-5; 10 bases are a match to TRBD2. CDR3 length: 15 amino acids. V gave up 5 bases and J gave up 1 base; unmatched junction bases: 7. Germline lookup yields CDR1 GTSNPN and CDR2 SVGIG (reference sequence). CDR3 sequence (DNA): TGTGCCTGGTCCCTCCGGACTAGCGGCCAAGAGACCCAGTACTTC. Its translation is CAWSLRTSGQETQYF. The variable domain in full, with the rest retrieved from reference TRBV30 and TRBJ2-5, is SQTIHQWPATLVQPVGSPLSLECTVEGTSNPNLYWYRQAAGRGLQLLFYSVGIGQISSEVPQNLSASRPQDRQFILSSKKLLLSDSGFYLCAWSLRTSGQETQYFGPGTRLLVL.

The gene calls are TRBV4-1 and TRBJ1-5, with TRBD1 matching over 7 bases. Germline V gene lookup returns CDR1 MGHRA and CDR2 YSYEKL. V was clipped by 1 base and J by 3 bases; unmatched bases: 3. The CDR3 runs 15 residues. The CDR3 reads CASSQADRVNQPQHF. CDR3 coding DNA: TGCGCCAGCAGCCAAGCAGACAGGGTCAATCAGCCCCAGCATTTT.

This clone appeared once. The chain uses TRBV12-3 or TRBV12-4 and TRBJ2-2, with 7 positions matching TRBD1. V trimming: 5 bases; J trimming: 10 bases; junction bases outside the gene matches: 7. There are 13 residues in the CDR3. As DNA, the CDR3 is TGTGCCAGCAGTCTACAGGGGACGGTGGAGCTGTTTTTT. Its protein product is CASSLQGTVELFF.

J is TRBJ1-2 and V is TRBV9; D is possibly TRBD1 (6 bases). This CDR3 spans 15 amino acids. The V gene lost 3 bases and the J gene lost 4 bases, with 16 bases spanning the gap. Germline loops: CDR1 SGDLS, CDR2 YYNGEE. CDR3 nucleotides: TGTGCCAGCAGCGAGGGGGGGAGTTTTTCCTATGGCTACACCTTC. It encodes CASSEGGSFSYGYTF.

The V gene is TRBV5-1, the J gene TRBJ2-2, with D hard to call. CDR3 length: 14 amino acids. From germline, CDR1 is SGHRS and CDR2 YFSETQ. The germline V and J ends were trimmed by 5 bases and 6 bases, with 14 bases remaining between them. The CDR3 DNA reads TGCGCCAGCAGGGGCAATACCTTTGCCGGGGAGCTGTTTTTT. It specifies CASRGNTFAGELFF.

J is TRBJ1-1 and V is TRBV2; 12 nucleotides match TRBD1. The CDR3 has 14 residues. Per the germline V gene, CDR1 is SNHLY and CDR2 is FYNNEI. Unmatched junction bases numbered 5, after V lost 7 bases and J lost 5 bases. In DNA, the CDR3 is TGTGCCAGCATGTCGGGACAGGGGGCTACTGAAGCTTTCTTT. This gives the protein CASMSGQGATEAFF.